This TCR beta chain emerged from a study of T cells after yellow fever vaccination. Across the study: In the case of low-cell-number fractions, SMART-Seq v4 Ultra Low Input was used for preparation.

This clonotype was picked up many times. Its antigen remains unidentified. TCR cDNA was made by 5'RACE template switching, adding a universal primer site and UMIs. TCRdb re-called the 5' RACE reads with MiXCR, one entry per CDR3 protein. The sample shows approximately 300,000 distinct CDR3 sequences, around 7% of them seen only once. V was cut by 4 bases and J by 0 bases, with 11 bases left in between. The CDR3 length is 15 residues. CDR1 is SGDLS, CDR2 YYNGEE, per germline. Study results and caveats: Faster peaking, at day 5 versus 15, marked a secondary response that was weaker. Booster sampling recovered most clones from primary vaccination (about 97% CD4, around 88% CD8).

The rearrangement uses TRBV9 and TRBJ2-1; no firm D call. The material sequenced was PBMCs, taken roughly seven weeks after the first yellow fever vaccination. This TCR was sampled from a man aged 18 to 29 who received the YFV17D yellow fever vaccine. CDR3 region: CASSQDPGSYNEQFF. As DNA, the CDR3 is TGTGCCAGCAGCCAAGATCCCGGCTCCTACAATGAGCAGTTCTTC.